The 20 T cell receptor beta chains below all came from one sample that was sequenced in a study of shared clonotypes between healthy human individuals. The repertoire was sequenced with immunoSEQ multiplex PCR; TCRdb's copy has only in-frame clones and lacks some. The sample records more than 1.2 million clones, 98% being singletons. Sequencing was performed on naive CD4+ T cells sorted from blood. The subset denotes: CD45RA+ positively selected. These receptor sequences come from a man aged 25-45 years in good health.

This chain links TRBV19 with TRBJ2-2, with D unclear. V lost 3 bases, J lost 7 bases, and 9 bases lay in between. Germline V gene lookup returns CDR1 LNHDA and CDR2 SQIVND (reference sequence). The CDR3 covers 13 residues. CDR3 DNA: TGTGCCAGTAGTATCCGTTTGGACGGGGAGCTGTTTTTT. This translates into CASSIRLDGELFF. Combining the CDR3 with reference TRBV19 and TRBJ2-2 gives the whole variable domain DGGITQSPKYLFRKEGQNVTLSCEQNLNHDAMYWYRQDPGQGLRLIYYSQIVNDFQKGDIAEGYSVSREKKESFPLTVTSAQKNPTAFYLCASSIRLDGELFFGEGSRLTVL.

CDR3 in amino acids: CASSGGTSLYEQYF. The CDR3 DNA sequence: TGCGCCAGCAGCGGCGGGACTAGTCTCTACGAGCAGTACTTC. The V and J genes are TRBV5-1 and TRBJ2-7, with 8 bases that match TRBD2. V trimming: 4 bases; J trimming: 3 bases; junction bases outside the gene matches: 6. CDR1 and CDR2 from the germline V gene are SGHRS and YFSETQ. This CDR3 comprises 14 residues.

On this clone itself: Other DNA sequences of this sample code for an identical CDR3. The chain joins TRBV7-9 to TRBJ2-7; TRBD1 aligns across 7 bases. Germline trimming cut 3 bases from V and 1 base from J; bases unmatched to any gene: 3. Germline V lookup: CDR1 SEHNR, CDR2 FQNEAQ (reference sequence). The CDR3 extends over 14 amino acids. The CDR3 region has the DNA TGTGCCAGCAGCTTCGGGACAGCTTCCTACGAGCAGTACTTC. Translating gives CASSFGTASYEQYF.

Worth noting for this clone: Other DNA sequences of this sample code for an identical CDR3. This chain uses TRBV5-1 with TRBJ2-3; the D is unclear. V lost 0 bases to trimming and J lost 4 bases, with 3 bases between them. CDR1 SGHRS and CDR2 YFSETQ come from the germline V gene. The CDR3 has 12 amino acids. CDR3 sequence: CASSLVPDTQYF. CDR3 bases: TGCGCCAGCAGCTTGGTCCCAGATACGCAGTATTTT.

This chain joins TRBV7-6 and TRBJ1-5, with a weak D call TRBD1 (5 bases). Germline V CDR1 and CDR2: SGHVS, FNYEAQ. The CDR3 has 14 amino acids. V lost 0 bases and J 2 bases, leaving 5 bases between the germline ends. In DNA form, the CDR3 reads TGTGCCAGCAGCTTAGCAGGGGGCAATCAGCCCCAGCATTTT. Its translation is CASSLAGGNQPQHF.

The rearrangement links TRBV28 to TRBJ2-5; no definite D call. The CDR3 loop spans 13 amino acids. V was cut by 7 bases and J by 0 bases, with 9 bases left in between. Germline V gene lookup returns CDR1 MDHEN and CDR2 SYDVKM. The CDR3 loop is CASTSSYQETQYF. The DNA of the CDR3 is TGTGCCAGCACCTCATCGTACCAAGAGACCCAGTACTTC.

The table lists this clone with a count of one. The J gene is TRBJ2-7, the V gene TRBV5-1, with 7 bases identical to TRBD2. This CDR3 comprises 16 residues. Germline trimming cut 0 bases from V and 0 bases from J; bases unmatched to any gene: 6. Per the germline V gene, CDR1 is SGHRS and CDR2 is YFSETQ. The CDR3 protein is CASSLGMGGSSYEQYF. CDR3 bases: TGCGCCAGCAGCTTGGGAATGGGCGGGAGCTCCTACGAGCAGTACTTC.

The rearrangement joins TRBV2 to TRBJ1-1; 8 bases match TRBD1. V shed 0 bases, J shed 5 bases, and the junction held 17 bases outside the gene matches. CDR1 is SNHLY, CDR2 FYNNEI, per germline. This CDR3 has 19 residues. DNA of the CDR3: TGTGCCAGCAGTGAAGCGCTAACTTGGGACAGGTCCTTCGAGACTGAAGCTTTCTTT. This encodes CASSEALTWDRSFETEAFF.

The CDR3 DNA is TGTGCCTGCCGGACAGGGAGAGACTCCTACGAGCAGTACTTC. Translation gives CACRTGRDSYEQYF. The chain recombines TRBV30 with TRBJ2-7; 8 positions agree with TRBD1. From germline, CDR1 is GTSNPN and CDR2 SVGIG (reference sequence). This CDR3 region has 14 residues. J lost 0 bases, V lost 6 bases, and 7 bases had no gene match.

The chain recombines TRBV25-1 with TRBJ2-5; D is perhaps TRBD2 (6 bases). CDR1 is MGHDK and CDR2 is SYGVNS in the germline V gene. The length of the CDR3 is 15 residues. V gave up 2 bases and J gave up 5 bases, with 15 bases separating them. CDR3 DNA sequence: TGTGCCAGCAGTGAAAACGTGGCCCGGGGGGAGACCCAGTACTTC. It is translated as CASSENVARGETQYF.

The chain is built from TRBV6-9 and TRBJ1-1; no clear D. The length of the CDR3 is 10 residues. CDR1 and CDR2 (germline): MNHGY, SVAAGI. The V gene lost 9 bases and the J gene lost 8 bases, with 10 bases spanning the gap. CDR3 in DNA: TGTGCCAGTTGGAAGAGAGAAGCTTTCTTT. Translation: CASWKREAFF.

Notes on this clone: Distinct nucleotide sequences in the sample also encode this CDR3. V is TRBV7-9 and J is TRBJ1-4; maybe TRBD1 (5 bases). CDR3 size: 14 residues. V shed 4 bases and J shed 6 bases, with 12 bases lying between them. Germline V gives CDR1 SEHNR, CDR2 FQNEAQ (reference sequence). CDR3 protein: CASSSTGGDEKLFF. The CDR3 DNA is TGTGCCAGCAGCTCAACAGGAGGGGATGAAAAACTGTTTTTT.

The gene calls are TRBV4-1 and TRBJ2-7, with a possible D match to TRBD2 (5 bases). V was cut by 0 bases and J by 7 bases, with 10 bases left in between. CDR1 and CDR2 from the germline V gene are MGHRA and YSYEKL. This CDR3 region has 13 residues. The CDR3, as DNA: TGCGCCAGCAGCCAAGAGATTTGGAGGGAGCAGTACTTC. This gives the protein CASSQEIWREQYF.

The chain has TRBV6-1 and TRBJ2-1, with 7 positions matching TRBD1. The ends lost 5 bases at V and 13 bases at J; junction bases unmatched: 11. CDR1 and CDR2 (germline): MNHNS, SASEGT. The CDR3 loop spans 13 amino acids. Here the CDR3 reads CASSTRTGNDQFF. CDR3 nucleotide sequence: TGTGCCAGCAGTACCAGGACAGGCAACGACCAGTTCTTC.

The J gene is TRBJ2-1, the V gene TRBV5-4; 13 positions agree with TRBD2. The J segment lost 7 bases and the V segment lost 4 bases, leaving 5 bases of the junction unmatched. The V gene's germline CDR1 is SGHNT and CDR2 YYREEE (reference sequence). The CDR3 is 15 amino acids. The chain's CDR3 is CASSEGLAGANEQFF. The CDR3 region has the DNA TGTGCCAGCAGCGAAGGACTAGCGGGAGCGAATGAGCAGTTCTTC.

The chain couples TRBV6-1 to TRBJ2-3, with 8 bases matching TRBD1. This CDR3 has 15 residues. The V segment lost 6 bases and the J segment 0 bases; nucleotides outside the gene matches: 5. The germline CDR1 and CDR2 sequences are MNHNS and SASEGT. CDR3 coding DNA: TGTGCCAGCAGCCCGGGGACAGGTAGCACAGATACGCAGTATTTT. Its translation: CASSPGTGSTDTQYF.

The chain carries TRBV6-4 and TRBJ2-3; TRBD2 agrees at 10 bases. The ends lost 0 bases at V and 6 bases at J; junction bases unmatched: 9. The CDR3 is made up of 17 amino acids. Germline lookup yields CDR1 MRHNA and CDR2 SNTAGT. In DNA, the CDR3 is TGTGCCAGCAGTGACTCATTCCCACTAGCGGGGTTGGATACGCAGTATTTT. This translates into CASSDSFPLAGLDTQYF.

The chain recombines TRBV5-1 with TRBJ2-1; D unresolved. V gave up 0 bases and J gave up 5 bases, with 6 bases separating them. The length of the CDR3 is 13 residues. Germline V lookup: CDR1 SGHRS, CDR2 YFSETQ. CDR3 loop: CASSLVHDNEQFF. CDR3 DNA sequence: TGCGCCAGCAGCTTGGTTCATGACAATGAGCAGTTCTTC.

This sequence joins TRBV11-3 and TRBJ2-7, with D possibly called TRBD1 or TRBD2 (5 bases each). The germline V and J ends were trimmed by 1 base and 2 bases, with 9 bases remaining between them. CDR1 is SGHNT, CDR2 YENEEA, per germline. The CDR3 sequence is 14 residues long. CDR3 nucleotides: TGTGCCAGCAGCTTAGGTGGGGGAACCTACGAGCAGTACTTC. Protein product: CASSLGGGTYEQYF.

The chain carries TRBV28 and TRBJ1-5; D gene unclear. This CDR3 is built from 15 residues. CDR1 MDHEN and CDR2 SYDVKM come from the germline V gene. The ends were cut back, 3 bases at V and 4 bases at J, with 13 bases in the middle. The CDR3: CASSFIDTQNQPQHF. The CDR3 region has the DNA TGTGCCAGCAGTTTCATCGACACCCAGAATCAGCCCCAGCATTTT.